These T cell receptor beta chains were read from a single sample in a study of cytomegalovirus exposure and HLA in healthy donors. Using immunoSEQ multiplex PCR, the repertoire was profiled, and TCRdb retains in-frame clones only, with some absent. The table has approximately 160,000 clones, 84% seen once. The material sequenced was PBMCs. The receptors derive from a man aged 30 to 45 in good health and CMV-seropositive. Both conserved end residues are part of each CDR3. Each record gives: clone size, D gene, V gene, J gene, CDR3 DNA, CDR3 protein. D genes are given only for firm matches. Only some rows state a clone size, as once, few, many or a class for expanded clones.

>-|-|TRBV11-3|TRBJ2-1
TGTGCCAGCAGCTCTCCAGGGGCTAACTCCTACAATGAGCAGTTCTTC
CASSSPGANSYNEQFF
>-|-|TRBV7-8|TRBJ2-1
TGTGCCAGCAGCTTCCGAACAAACAATGAGCAGTTCTTC
CASSFRTNNEQFF
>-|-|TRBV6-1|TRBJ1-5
TGTGCCAGCTTACAGGGCCGCCATCAGCCCCAGCATTTT
CASLQGRHQPQHF
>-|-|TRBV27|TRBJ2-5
TGTGCCAGCAGTCCGACCTTGCAGGGGGGATACCAAGAGACCCAGTACTTC
CASSPTLQGGYQETQYF
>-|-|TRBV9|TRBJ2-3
TGTGCCAGCAGCGGCTCCGGGACTCCGGTCGGAACGCAGTATTTT
CASSGSGTPVGTQYF
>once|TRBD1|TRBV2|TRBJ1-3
TGTGCCAGCGTATTGTCGGGAGGGACAGTCTCTGGAAACACCATATATTTT
CASVLSGGTVSGNTIYF
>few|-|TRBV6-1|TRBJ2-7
TGTGCCAGCAGTGATCCGGGTAACCACGAGCAGTACTTC
CASSDPGNHEQYF
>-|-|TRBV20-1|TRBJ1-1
TGCAGTGCGACGGGTGCAGACGGGGCTTTCTTT
CSATGADGAFF
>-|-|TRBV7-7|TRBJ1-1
TGTGCCAGCAGCTTGGACAGTAGCACTGAAGCTTTCTTT
CASSLDSSTEAFF
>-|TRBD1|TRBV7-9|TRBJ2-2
TGTGCCAGCAGCTTAAACTCAATCCGGGACAGAGGGATCGGGGAGCTGTTTTTT
CASSLNSIRDRGIGELFF
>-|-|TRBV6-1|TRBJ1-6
TGTGCCAGCAGAGACACCCGACAGTTTAATTCACCCCTCCACTTT
CASRDTRQFNSPLHF
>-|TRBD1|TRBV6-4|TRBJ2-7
TGTGCCAGCAGTGAATGGGACAGGGTTGGCGAGCAGTACTTC
CASSEWDRVGEQYF
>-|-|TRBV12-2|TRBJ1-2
TGTGCAAGTCGCTTAATTCCTTCCCGGGACAGGGTTTTCCTTCACTATGGCTACACCTTC
CASRLIPSRDRVFLHYGYTF
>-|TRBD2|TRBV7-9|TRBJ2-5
TGTGCCAGCAGCCGGGGAGGGAGGGAAGAGACCCAGTACTTC
CASSRGGREETQYF
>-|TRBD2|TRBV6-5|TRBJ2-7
TGTGCCAGCAGTCGACCGACCCGGGGAGGGTACGAGCAGTACTTC
CASSRPTRGGYEQYF
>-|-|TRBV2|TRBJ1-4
TGTGCCAGCAGTGGGACAGCAGCTGAAAAACTGTTTTTT
CASSGTAAEKLFF
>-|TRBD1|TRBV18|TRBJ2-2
TGTGCCAGCTCGGACAGGACGAACACCGGGGAGCTGTTTTTT
CASSDRTNTGELFF
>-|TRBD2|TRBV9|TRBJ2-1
TGTGCCAGCAGCTCGCAGTCGGCGGGAGGGTTGGCCTACAATGAGCAGTTCTTC
CASSSQSAGGLAYNEQFF
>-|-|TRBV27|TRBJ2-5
TGTGCCAGCAGTTTAGACTTTAATTGGATGCAAGAGACCCAGTACTTC
CASSLDFNWMQETQYF
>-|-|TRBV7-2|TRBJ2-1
TGTGCCAGCAGACAGGGCTCCTACAATGAGCAGTTCTTC
CASRQGSYNEQFF
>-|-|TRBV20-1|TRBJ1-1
TGCAGTGCTACGGGGGAGTATGCTTTCTTT
CSATGEYAFF
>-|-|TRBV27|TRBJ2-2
TGTGCCAGCAAGGGTGGCGGGAACGGGGAGCTGTTTTTT
CASKGGGNGELFF
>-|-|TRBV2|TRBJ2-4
TGTGCCAGCAGTGGCCTGGGGGGTGGGTCGGGCAAAAACATTCAGTACTTC
CASSGLGGGSGKNIQYF
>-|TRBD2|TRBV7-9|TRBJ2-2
TGTGCCAGCGACAGCGGGGGCGGGAACACCGGGGAGCTGTTTTTT
CASDSGGGNTGELFF
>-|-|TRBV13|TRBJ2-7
TGTGCCAGCAGCTTAGGAAGGGAGGAGCAGTACTTC
CASSLGREEQYF
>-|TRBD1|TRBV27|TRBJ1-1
TGTGCCAGCGCCCGACAGGGTACCACTGAAGCTTTCTTT
CASARQGTTEAFF
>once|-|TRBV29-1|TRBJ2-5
TGCAGCGTTGAAGAGCCAGGGGGCGCGGGAGGGGAGACCCAGTACTTC
CSVEEPGGAGGETQYF
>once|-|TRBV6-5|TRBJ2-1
TGTGCCAGCAGTTACGCTTCCGGATCCAGGGGTGAGCAGTTCTTC
CASSYASGSRGEQFF
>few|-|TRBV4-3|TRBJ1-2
TGCGCCAGCAGCCAAGGTCCCGGACAGATATATGGCTACACCTTC
CASSQGPGQIYGYTF
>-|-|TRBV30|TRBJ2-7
TGTGCCTGGAGTGTACAAGTTCCGGCGGCTCAGTACTTC
CAWSVQVPAAQYF
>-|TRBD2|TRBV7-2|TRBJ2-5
TGTGCCAGCAGCTTAATGAGCGGGGGGGCGGAGGAGACCCAGTACTTC
CASSLMSGGAEETQYF
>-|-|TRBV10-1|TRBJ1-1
TGCGCCAGCACAACCCCTCGGGGTTCGGGCACTGAAGCTTTCTTT
CASTTPRGSGTEAFF
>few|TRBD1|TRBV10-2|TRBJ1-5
TGCGCCAGCAAACAGGGGGTACTAGGCAATCAGCCCCAGCATTTT
CASKQGVLGNQPQHF
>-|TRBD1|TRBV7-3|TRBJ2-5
TGTGCCAGCAGCCCCGTGACAGGGGCCCAAGAGACCCAGTACTTC
CASSPVTGAQETQYF
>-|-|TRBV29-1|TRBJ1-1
TGCAGCGTCGCCCCCGGGGACACTGAAGCTTTCTTT
CSVAPGDTEAFF
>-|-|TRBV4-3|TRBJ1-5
TGCGCCAGCAGCCAAGTACTCCCCACAGGGTTGACTGATCAGCCCCAGCATTTT
CASSQVLPTGLTDQPQHF
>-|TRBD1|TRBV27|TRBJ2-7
TGTGCCAGCGTCTATCTGACAGGGGGCAGGTACGAGCAGTACTTC
CASVYLTGGRYEQYF
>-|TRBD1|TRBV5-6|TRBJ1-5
TGTGCCAGCAGCTTCGGGACAGGGGAGAATCAGCCCCAGCATTTT
CASSFGTGENQPQHF
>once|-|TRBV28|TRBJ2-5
TGTGCCAGCAGGCTTACCACCCCCGGGATAGAGACCCAGTACTTC
CASRLTTPGIETQYF
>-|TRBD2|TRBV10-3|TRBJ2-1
TGTGCCATCTCGGCTAGCGGGAGGGACAATGAGCAGTTCTTC
CAISASGRDNEQFF
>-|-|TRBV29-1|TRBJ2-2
TGCAGCGTGGAGGGTCCGGGAGGGGAGCTGTTTTTT
CSVEGPGGELFF
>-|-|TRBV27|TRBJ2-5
TGTGCCAGCAGTTTCTCTAGCGACCAAGAGACCCAGTACTTC
CASSFSSDQETQYF
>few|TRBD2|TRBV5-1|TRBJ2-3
TGCGCCAGCAGCTTGGCCGGGGGGAAGACAGATACGCAGTATTTT
CASSLAGGKTDTQYF
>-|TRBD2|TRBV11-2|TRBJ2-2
TGTGCCAGCAGGGTCATTCTAGCGGCCCGGGCCGGGGAGCTGTTTTTT
CASRVILAARAGELFF
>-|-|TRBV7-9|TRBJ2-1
TGTGCCAGCAGCTTAGCCTGGCTAGCAACCTACAATGAGCAGTTCTTC
CASSLAWLATYNEQFF
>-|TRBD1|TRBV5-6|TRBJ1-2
TGTGCCAGCAGCTTAGGACAGGACGGCGGCTACACCTTC
CASSLGQDGGYTF
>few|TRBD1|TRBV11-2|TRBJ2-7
TGTGCCAGCAGCTGGACAGGACGCACCTACGAGCAGTACTTC
CASSWTGRTYEQYF
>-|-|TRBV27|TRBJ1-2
TGTGCCAGCAGCCTCAACAGGGATTGGGGTGGCTACACCTTC
CASSLNRDWGGYTF
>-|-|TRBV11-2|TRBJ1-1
TGTGCCAGCAGCTTTTCTCGGGGAGGGGCTGAAGCTTTCTTT
CASSFSRGGAEAFF
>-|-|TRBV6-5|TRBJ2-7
TGTGCCAGCAGTTACACCGAGGACAGAATCTACGAGCAGTACTTC
CASSYTEDRIYEQYF
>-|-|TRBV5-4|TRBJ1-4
TGTGCCAGCAGCTTAACGGGGGACCCAAATGAAAAACTGTTTTTT
CASSLTGDPNEKLFF